These T cell receptor beta chains were read from a single sample in a study of cytotoxic CD8 clonotypes in ibrutinib-treated CLL. Clones were read by immunoSEQ multiplex PCR, and TCRdb kept only the in-frame ones, dropping some. The table includes tens of thousands of clones, more than 60% detected once. Sequences were derived from PBMCs, sampled after 12 months of ibrutinib treatment. These receptors originate from a human donor with chronic lymphocytic leukemia. Both conserved end residues are part of each CDR3. A D gene is named only where the DNA matches it firmly. Only part of the rows carry a size: once, few, many, or a class if the clone is expanded.

V gene	clone size	D gene	J gene	CDR3 protein	CDR3 DNA
TRBV6-1	.	.	TRBJ1-5	CASSYLGRQPQHF	TGTGCCAGCAGTTATCTGGGCAGACAGCCCCAGCATTTT
TRBV6-5	few	TRBD1	TRBJ2-5	CASSAPGQGQETQYF	TGTGCCAGCAGTGCGCCGGGACAGGGACAGGAGACCCAGTACTTC
TRBV25-1	.	TRBD1	TRBJ1-6	CASSEYRGLSSPLHF	TGTGCCAGCAGTGAATACAGGGGGCTTAGTTCACCCCTCCACTTT
TRBV27	.	.	TRBJ1-4	CASSLQGTFGEKLFF	TGTGCCAGCAGTCTACAGGGCACCTTCGGTGAAAAACTGTTTTTT
TRBV5-6	.	.	TRBJ1-1	CASSIPGTSRWDTEAFF	TGTGCCAGCAGCATTCCCGGGACGTCCCGCTGGGACACTGAAGCTTTCTTT
TRBV9	.	TRBD1	TRBJ1-2	CASSVDRGIYTF	TGTGCCAGCAGCGTAGACAGGGGCATATACACCTTC
TRBV28	.	TRBD1	TRBJ2-7	CASSSSPTGSPTSDYF	TGTGCCAGCAGTTCCTCCCCGACAGGGTCCCCTACGAGCGATTACTTC
TRBV7-2	few	TRBD1	TRBJ2-7	CASSRDRGETYEQYF	TGTGCCAGCAGCCGCGACAGGGGAGAGACCTACGAGCAGTACTTC
TRBV5-1	.	.	TRBJ2-2	CASSQDSAFAGELFF	TGCGCCAGCAGCCAGGACAGTGCATTTGCTGGGGAGCTGTTTTTT
TRBV5-1	.	TRBD2	TRBJ2-3	CASSLEFQRGTDTQYF	TGCGCCAGCAGCTTGGAATTCCAGCGGGGGACAGATACGCAGTATTTT
TRBV5-1	.	TRBD2	TRBJ2-5	CASSLALSGGPLEETQYF	TGCGCCAGCAGCTTGGCCCTTAGCGGGGGGCCCTTAGAAGAGACCCAGTACTTC
TRBV9	.	TRBD1	TRBJ2-1	CASSDGTGDNEQFF	TGTGCCAGCAGCGACGGGACAGGGGACAATGAGCAGTTCTTC
TRBV7-2	.	.	TRBJ2-5	CASSLEVAQYF	TGTGCCAGCAGCTTAGAGGTCGCACAGTACTTC
TRBV6-6	.	TRBD1	TRBJ1-5	CASRRTGSHQPQHF	TGTGCCAGCAGACGGACAGGGTCCCATCAGCCCCAGCATTTT
TRBV4-3	.	.	TRBJ2-3	CASSQWGLGTDTQYF	TGCGCCAGCAGCCAATGGGGGCTGGGCACAGATACGCAGTATTTT
TRBV6-1	few	.	TRBJ2-2	CASSGRTINTGELFF	TGTGCCAGCAGTGGCAGGACTATTAACACCGGGGAGCTGTTTTTT
TRBV10-3	.	TRBD1	TRBJ1-2	CAITSYGQGDYGYTF	TGTGCCATCACCTCGTACGGACAGGGTGACTATGGCTACACCTTC